A single sample is the source of the 7 T cell receptor beta chains below, sequenced in a study of post-analysis software for immune sequencing data. General observations from the study: TRBV5-6, TRBV5-1 and TRBV20-1 belonged to a set of a few TRBV segments that were more frequent in patients than controls.

Carried by the TCR beta cDNA libraries were unique molecular identifiers. A single record per CDR3 protein comes from TCRdb applying MiXCR to the PCR reads. The table has about 800,000 distinct CDR3 sequences, 25% to 30% seen once. Their cognate antigens are unknown. The sample consisted of blood. Receptors originate from a girl aged 5-17 years with multiple sclerosis.

The rearrangement uses TRBV6-4 and TRBJ2-5; 10 positions match TRBD2. CDR3 size: 16 residues. Germline V lookup: CDR1 MRHNA, CDR2 SNTAGT. V lost 0 bases to trimming and J lost 5 bases; unmatched junction nucleotides: 6. The CDR3 here is CASSDSIAGGLETQYF. As DNA, the CDR3 is TGTGCCAGCAGTGACTCAATAGCGGGGGGCCTTGAGACCCAGTACTTC.

This clonotype has more than one count but fewer than ten. CDR3 in amino acids: CASRAIRQGSTDTQYF. In nucleotides, the CDR3 is TGTGCCAGCAGGGCGATCAGACAGGGGAGCACAGATACGCAGTATTTT. V and J are TRBV27 and TRBJ2-3; 8 nucleotides line up with TRBD1. Trimming cost V 6 bases and J 0 bases; bases outside gene matches: 8. The germline V gene has CDR1 MNHEY and CDR2 SMNVEV (reference sequence). This CDR3 spans 16 amino acids.

The chain recombines TRBV11-2 with TRBJ2-4; D is undetermined. With the DNA end fitting TRBJ2-5 better, the J assignment may be wrong. The CDR3 consists of 14 residues. CDR1 is SGHAT, CDR2 FQNNGV, per germline. CDR3 in DNA: TGTGCCAGCAGCTTAGAGGCTAGTAAAGAGACCCAGTACTTC. It specifies CASSLEASKETQYF.

The table lists this clonotype with a few counts. V is TRBV6-5 and J is TRBJ2-3; D unresolved. The germline gives CDR1 MNHEY, CDR2 SVGAGI. The CDR3 is 14 amino acids. V gave up 5 bases and J gave up 2 bases, with 11 bases separating them. The CDR3 loop reads CASSNRALTDTQYF. CDR3 nucleotide sequence: TGTGCCAGCAGTAACCGGGCCCTCACAGATACGCAGTATTTT.

V and J are TRBV7-9 and TRBJ1-1; D gene ambiguous. Germline V CDR1 and CDR2: SEHNR, FQNEAQ (reference sequence). The CDR3 has 12 residues. V dropped 1 base and J dropped 10 bases, with 10 bases sitting between them. The CDR3 is CASSLGAAGAFF. The CDR3 coding sequence is TGTGCCAGCAGCTTAGGGGCCGCGGGAGCTTTCTTT.

The chain is built from TRBV5-1 and TRBJ1-6, with TRBD1 matching 10 bases. With V trimmed by 3 bases and J by 10 bases, 4 bases remained unmatched. The V gene's germline CDR1 is SGHRS and CDR2 YFSETQ. The CDR3 has 14 amino acids. CDR3 in DNA: TGCGCCAGCAGCTGGACAGGGGGTATCTCACCCCTCCACTTT. As protein: CASSWTGGISPLHF.

This clonotype was seen a handful of times. The rearrangement joins TRBV20-1 to TRBJ2-3; D remains ambiguous. CDR1 and CDR2 (germline): DFQATT, SNEGSKA (reference sequence). This CDR3 spans 13 amino acids. Deletions cut 4 bases from V and 2 bases from J, with 10 bases between. The CDR3 is CSATAGYTDTQYF. Here the CDR3 DNA reads TGCAGTGCTACGGCAGGATACACAGATACGCAGTATTTT.